Listed below are T cell receptor beta chains from one sample, sequenced in a study of blood T cell repertoires in COVID-19. The data were produced by immunoSEQ multiplex PCR, yet TCRdb's version contains in-frame clones alone and is incomplete. The profile covers around 230,000 clones, with about 84% appearing a single time and about 8% taken by the ten largest. Sequenced sample: peripheral blood. The receptors come from a woman of 80 years or more with acute or convalescent COVID-19. Both conserved end residues are part of each CDR3. A D gene is named only where the DNA matches it firmly. Some rows mark clone size as missing; the rest say once, few, many or name a class of expanded clone.

V	size	J	D	CDR3	DNA
TRBV3-1/TRBV3-2	.	TRBJ1-5	.	CASSQAGGSNQPQHF	TGTGCCAGCAGCCAAGCGGGGGGAAGCAATCAGCCCCAGCATTTT
TRBV3-1/TRBV3-2	once	TRBJ2-1	TRBD2	CASSLGFSGGASSYNEQFF	TGTGCCAGCAGCCTGGGATTTAGCGGGGGGGCAAGCTCCTACAATGAGCAGTTCTTC
TRBV27	.	TRBJ2-7	TRBD2	CASSTSSGQSYEQYF	TGTGCCAGCAGTACTTCTAGCGGGCAATCCTACGAGCAGTACTTC
TRBV7-8	few	TRBJ2-7	.	CASSLVGRGYEQYF	TGTGCCAGCAGCTTAGTGGGCAGGGGCTACGAGCAGTACTTC
TRBV6-1	.	TRBJ2-1	.	CASSEYGSSYNEQFF	TGTGCCAGCAGTGAATATGGGAGCTCCTACAATGAGCAGTTCTTC
TRBV7-3	.	TRBJ2-3	.	CASSPSYATDTQYF	TGTGCCAGCAGCCCGAGTTATGCCACAGATACGCAGTATTTT
TRBV19	once	TRBJ2-7	.	CASKRLGTYEQYF	TGTGCCTCCAAACGGCTGGGCACCTACGAGCAGTACTTC
TRBV7-7	few	TRBJ2-2	TRBD2	CASSYAPGLNTGELFF	TGTGCCAGCAGCTACGCCCCGGGACTAAACACCGGGGAGCTGTTTTTT
TRBV29-1	.	TRBJ2-7	TRBD1	CSAGDRVDYEQYF	TGCAGCGCGGGGGACAGGGTGGATTACGAGCAGTACTTC
TRBV5-6	.	TRBJ2-5	TRBD2	CASSLAGGPSETQYF	TGTGCCAGCAGCCTGGCGGGAGGGCCTAGTGAGACCCAGTACTTC
TRBV20-1	.	TRBJ2-5	TRBD1	CSASTGTGAGETQYF	TGCAGTGCTAGTACGGGGACAGGGGCCGGGGAGACCCAGTACTTC
TRBV6-2/TRBV6-3	.	TRBJ1-2	.	CASSLDRFYGYTF	TGTGCCAGCAGTTTGGACAGATTCTATGGCTACACCTTC
TRBV7-8	once	TRBJ1-2	.	CASSLGRSIYGYTF	TGTGCCAGCAGCTTGGGCAGATCGATCTATGGCTACACCTTC
TRBV19	.	TRBJ2-1	TRBD1	CASEDRSYNEQFF	TGTGCCAGCGAGGACAGGTCCTACAATGAGCAGTTCTTC
TRBV29-1	once	TRBJ1-1	.	CSVAVSEGTEAFF	TGCAGCGTTGCAGTGTCGGAGGGGACTGAAGCTTTCTTT
TRBV29-1	few	TRBJ1-2	.	CSVGQDGYTF	TGCAGCGTTGGACAGGATGGCTACACCTTC
TRBV6-5	once	TRBJ1-2	.	CASREVHNYGYTF	TGTGCCAGTCGGGAGGTCCACAACTATGGCTACACCTTC
TRBV5-1	.	TRBJ2-1	.	CASSLGGHDEQFF	TGCGCCAGCAGCTTGGGGGGGCACGATGAGCAGTTCTTC
TRBV5-1	.	TRBJ1-4	.	CASSRGNEKLFF	TGCGCCAGCAGCAGGGGGAATGAAAAACTGTTTTTT
TRBV27	many	TRBJ2-7	TRBD2	CASNPLTSSGTYEQYF	TGTGCCAGCAACCCCCTTACGTCTAGCGGCACCTACGAGCAGTACTTC
TRBV19	.	TRBJ2-1	TRBD1	CASNRGQTHNEQFF	TGTGCCAGTAACAGGGGCCAAACCCACAATGAGCAGTTCTTC
TRBV21-1	few	TRBJ1-3	.	CASSKETPAGNTIYF	TGTGCCAGCAGCAAAGAGACTCCCGCTGGAAACACCATATATTTT
TRBV7-3	.	TRBJ2-5	.	CASSSQGGEETQYF	TGTGCCAGCAGCTCACAGGGTGGAGAAGAGACCCAGTACTTC
TRBV27	.	TRBJ1-4	.	CASSRTNEKLFF	TGTGCCAGCAGTCGGACTAATGAAAAACTGTTTTTT
TRBV4-2	.	TRBJ1-6	.	CASSQEGGFYNSPLHF	TGTGCCAGCAGCCAAGAAGGGGGTTTCTATAATTCACCCCTCCACTTT
TRBV24-1	.	TRBJ1-2	TRBD1	CATSDPTGDRGIEGAGYTF	TGTGCCACCAGTGACCCAACCGGGGACAGGGGTATTGAAGGGGCTGGCTACACCTTC
TRBV3-1/TRBV3-2	.	TRBJ1-1	.	CASSQAGRGRTEAFF	TGTGCCAGCAGCCAAGCCGGACGGGGGAGGACTGAAGCTTTCTTT
TRBV6-6	.	TRBJ1-4	TRBD1	CASRHRQGRDEKLFF	TGTGCCAGCAGGCATCGACAGGGGCGAGATGAAAAACTGTTTTTT
TRBV3-1/TRBV3-2	.	TRBJ1-6	TRBD1	CASRRGQDNSPLHF	TGTGCCAGCAGAAGGGGGCAGGATAATTCACCCCTCCACTTT
TRBV10-3	.	TRBJ1-4	.	CAISPSLTGGNEKLFF	TGTGCCATCAGCCCTTCATTGACAGGCGGTAATGAAAAACTGTTTTTT
TRBV4-2	.	TRBJ1-4	TRBD1	CASSRDAGTDEKLFF	TGTGCCAGCAGCCGTGATGCCGGGACAGATGAAAAACTGTTTTTT
TRBV5-6	.	TRBJ2-3	.	CASSRLASDTDTQYF	TGTGCCAGCAGCCGTCTGGCGAGCGACACAGATACGCAGTATTTT
TRBV30	.	TRBJ1-2	.	CAWSVGSTNYGYTF	TGTGCCTGGAGTGTGGGCTCCACCAACTATGGCTACACCTTC
TRBV6-6	.	TRBJ1-6	.	CASSSGQMNSPLHF	TGTGCCAGCAGTTCAGGACAGATGAATTCACCCCTCCACTTT
TRBV19	.	TRBJ2-2	.	CASMMASGRRTGELFF	TGTGCCAGTATGATGGCATCAGGGAGGCGCACCGGGGAGCTGTTTTTT
TRBV4-2	.	TRBJ2-1	TRBD2	CASSPQLAGGYNEQFF	TGTGCCAGCAGCCCGCAACTAGCGGGAGGGTACAATGAGCAGTTCTTC
TRBV28	.	TRBJ2-7	.	CASSWGTGSGYF	.
TRBV4-2	.	TRBJ2-7	.	CASSQGLSYEQYF	TGTGCCAGCAGCCAAGGGCTCTCCTACGAGCAGTACTTC
TRBV3-1/TRBV3-2	.	TRBJ1-5	.	CASSQAGEGVAQHF	TGTGCCAGCAGCCAAGCAGGTGAGGGGGTAGCCCAGCATTTT
TRBV5-1	.	TRBJ2-3	.	CASSFSGYPDTQYF	TGCGCCAGCAGCTTTTCAGGGTACCCAGATACGCAGTATTTT
TRBV29-1	.	TRBJ1-4	.	CSAQVATNEKLFF	TGCAGCGCCCAGGTAGCAACTAATGAAAAACTGTTTTTT
TRBV25-1	once	TRBJ1-4	TRBD1	CASRGAGQGGNEKLFF	TGTGCCAGCAGGGGGGCCGGACAGGGTGGTAATGAAAAACTGTTTTTT
TRBV7-2	.	TRBJ2-1	.	CASSLVFTGEQFF	TGTGCCAGCAGCTTAGTATTTACAGGGGAGCAGTTCTTC
TRBV5-8	.	TRBJ2-7	TRBD1	CHPYRGQSSYEQYF	TGTCACCCTTATCGGGGACAGAGCTCCTACGAGCAGTACTTC
TRBV2	.	TRBJ2-7	.	CASSGDLSYEQYF	TGTGCCAGCAGTGGGGACTTAAGCTACGAGCAGTACTTC
TRBV4-2	few	TRBJ2-3	.	CASSSGDTQYF	TGTGCCAGCAGCTCGGGAGATACGCAGTATTTT
TRBV3-1/TRBV3-2	.	TRBJ1-5	.	CASSQLGQPQHF	TGTGCCAGCAGCCAATTGGGCCAGCCCCAGCATTTT
TRBV10-3	.	TRBJ2-1	.	CAISEGTDNEQFF	TGTGCCATCAGTGAGGGGACTGACAATGAGCAGTTCTTC
TRBV13	few	TRBJ1-2	.	CASSSRGTGVYGYTF	TGTGCCAGCAGCTCACGTGGAACAGGAGTCTATGGCTACACCTTC
TRBV2	.	TRBJ1-1	.	CASSERGHGLNTEAFF	TGTGCCAGCAGTGAAAGGGGACACGGGCTGAACACTGAAGCTTTCTTT
TRBV7-2	many	TRBJ1-2	TRBD1	CASRNQGDQGYTF	TGTGCCAGCAGGAACCAGGGGGATCAAGGCTACACCTTC
TRBV5-4	.	TRBJ2-3	TRBD1	CASSSGQTTDTQYF	TGTGCCAGCAGCTCGGGACAGACTACAGATACGCAGTATTTT
TRBV6-5	.	TRBJ1-4	.	CASSYMGRQNEKLFF	TGTGCCAGCAGTTACATGGGGCGGCAGAATGAAAAACTGTTTTTT
TRBV4-2	.	TRBJ2-2	.	CASSQEGRMKSGELFF	TGTGCCAGCAGCCAAGAAGGCAGGATGAAGTCCGGGGAGCTGTTTTTT
TRBV29-1	.	TRBJ1-1	TRBD1	CSVRGGWGQRNTEAFF	TGCAGCGTCCGTGGGGGATGGGGACAGCGGAACACTGAAGCTTTCTTT